This record concerns one TCR beta chain sequence. What it recognizes is unknown. The source of the sample is a study of cytomegalovirus exposure and HLA in healthy donors. Study summary: HLA-typed donors were the source of 83 million or so unique TCRs, which an early data release held. Of around 410 genotyped donors, roughly 81% grouped in the Caucasian-associated ancestry cluster.

The CDR3 extends over 15 amino acids. Deletions cut 2 bases from V and 5 bases from J, with 15 bases between. The germline CDR1 and CDR2 sequences are LNHNV and YYDKDF (reference sequence). The PCR had 60 Vbeta and 13 Jbeta primers. Measured with immunoSEQ multiplex PCR; TCRdb has only the in-frame clones, and not every one. The table includes under 200,000 clones, approximately 80% detected once. Regarding the study as a whole: The authors listed 150 to 200 TCR beta chains as cytomegalovirus-associated. Per a prior analysis, the majority of TCR beta V segments were productive roughly 87% or roughly 30% of the time.

This rearrangement joins TRBV15 to TRBJ1-1; D gene unclear. The source is a young woman in good health and CMV-seropositive. The sample comprised PBMCs. The CDR3 sequence: CATSRLTDSRTEAFF. The CDR3 DNA reads TGTGCCACCAGCAGACTTACTGACTCAAGAACTGAAGCTTTCTTT.